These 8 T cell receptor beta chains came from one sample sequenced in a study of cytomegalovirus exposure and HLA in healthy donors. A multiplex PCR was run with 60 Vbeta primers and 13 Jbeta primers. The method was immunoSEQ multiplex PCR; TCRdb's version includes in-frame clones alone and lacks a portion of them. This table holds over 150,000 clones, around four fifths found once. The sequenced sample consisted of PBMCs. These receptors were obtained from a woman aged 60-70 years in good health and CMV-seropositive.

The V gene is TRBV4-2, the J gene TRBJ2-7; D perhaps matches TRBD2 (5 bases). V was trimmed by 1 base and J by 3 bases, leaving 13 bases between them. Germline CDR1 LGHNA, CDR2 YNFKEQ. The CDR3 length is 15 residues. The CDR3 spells CASSQARDTGYEQYF. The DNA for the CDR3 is TGTGCCAGCAGCCAAGCTCGGGATACGGGCTACGAGCAGTACTTC.

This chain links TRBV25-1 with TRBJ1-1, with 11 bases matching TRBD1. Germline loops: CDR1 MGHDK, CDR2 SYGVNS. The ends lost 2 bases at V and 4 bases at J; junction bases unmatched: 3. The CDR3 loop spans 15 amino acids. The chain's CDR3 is CASSEGQGALTEAFF. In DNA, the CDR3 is TGTGCCAGCAGTGAAGGACAGGGGGCTCTCACTGAAGCTTTCTTT.

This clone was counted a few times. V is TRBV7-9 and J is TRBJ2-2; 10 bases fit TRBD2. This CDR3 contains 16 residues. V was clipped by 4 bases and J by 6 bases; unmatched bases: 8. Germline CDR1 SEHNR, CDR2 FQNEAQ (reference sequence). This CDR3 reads CASSSLAGEGAGELFF. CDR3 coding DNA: TGTGCCAGCAGCTCCCTAGCGGGAGAAGGGGCCGGGGAGCTGTTTTTT.

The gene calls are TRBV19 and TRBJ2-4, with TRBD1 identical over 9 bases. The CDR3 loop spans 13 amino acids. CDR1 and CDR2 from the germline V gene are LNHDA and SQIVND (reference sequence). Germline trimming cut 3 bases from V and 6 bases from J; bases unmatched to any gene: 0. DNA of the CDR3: TGTGCCAGTAGTATGGGACAGGGAAACATTCAGTACTTC. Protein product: CASSMGQGNIQYF.

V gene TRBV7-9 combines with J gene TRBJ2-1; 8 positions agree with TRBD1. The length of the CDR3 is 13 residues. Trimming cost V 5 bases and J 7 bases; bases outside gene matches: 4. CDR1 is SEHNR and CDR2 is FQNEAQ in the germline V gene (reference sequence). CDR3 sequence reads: CASSQGARNEQFF. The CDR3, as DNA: TGTGCCAGCAGCCAGGGGGCTCGGAATGAGCAGTTCTTC.

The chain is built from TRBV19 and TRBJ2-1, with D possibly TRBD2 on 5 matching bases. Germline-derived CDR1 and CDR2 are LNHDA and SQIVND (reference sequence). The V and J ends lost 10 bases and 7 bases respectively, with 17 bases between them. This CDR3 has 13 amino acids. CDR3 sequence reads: CANRRETGNEQFF. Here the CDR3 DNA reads TGTGCCAATCGCCGGGAAACGGGTAATGAGCAGTTCTTC.

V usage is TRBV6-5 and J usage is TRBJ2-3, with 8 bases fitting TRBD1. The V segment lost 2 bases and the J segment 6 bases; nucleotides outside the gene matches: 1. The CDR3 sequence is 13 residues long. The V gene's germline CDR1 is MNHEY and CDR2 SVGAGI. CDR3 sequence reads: CASSYRTGDTQYF. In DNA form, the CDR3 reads TGTGCCAGCAGTTACCGGACAGGGGATACGCAGTATTTT.

This CDR3 is CASSQDSGGKLFF. CDR3 nucleotides: TGCGCCAGCAGCCAAGATTCAGGGGGGAAACTGTTTTTT. The chain uses TRBV4-1 and TRBJ1-4, with 7 bases identical to TRBD1. The germline gives CDR1 MGHRA, CDR2 YSYEKL. This CDR3 comprises 13 residues. The J segment lost 11 bases and the V segment lost 0 bases, leaving 3 bases of the junction unmatched.